A single sample is the source of the 18 T cell receptor beta chains below, sequenced in a study of shared T cell receptors in the human thymus. Some clones are missing from TCRdb's copy, which holds only in-frame ones; the method was immunoSEQ multiplex PCR. The sample carries approximately 760,000 clones, 80% to 90% recorded once. These same data were also listed under a study on human thymus T cells.

Specimen: thymocytes. The receptor set was obtained from a girl under two years old with a congenital heart defect.

The chain carries TRBV14 and TRBJ1-1, with TRBD1 matching over 9 bases. In germline, CDR1 is SGHDN, CDR2 FVKESK. The junction had 13 bases not matched to a gene; V was cut back by 7 bases and J by 1 base. The CDR3 runs to 17 residues. The CDR3 DNA reads TGTGCCAGCATCCCCGTGGACAGGGGCAAAGGGAACACTGAAGCTTTCTTT. It specifies CASIPVDRGKGNTEAFF.

The sample holds one count of this clone. The rearrangement links TRBV6-1 to TRBJ2-4, with 8 bases that match TRBD1. The CDR3 contains 12 residues. Trimming cost V 7 bases and J 7 bases; bases outside gene matches: 3. CDR1 and CDR2 from the germline V gene are MNHNS and SASEGT. CDR3 protein: CASTRDRNIQYF. CDR3 in DNA: TGTGCCAGCACCAGGGACAGGAACATTCAGTACTTC.

The chain links TRBV4-1 to TRBJ1-2, with TRBD1 as a possible D gene (5 bases). Per germline, CDR1 MGHRA and CDR2 YSYEKL. The CDR3 covers 16 residues. V gave up 0 bases and J gave up 3 bases, with 14 bases separating them. The CDR3 loop reads CASSQDRGGAYYGYTF. Here the CDR3 DNA reads TGCGCCAGCAGCCAAGATCGGGGAGGGGCCTACTATGGCTACACCTTC.

The chain joins TRBV4-1 to TRBJ1-5; no definite D call. V shed 4 bases and J shed 4 bases, with 11 bases lying between them. CDR3 length: 14 amino acids. In germline, CDR1 is MGHRA, CDR2 YSYEKL. The CDR3 protein is CASSPRLGNQPQHF. For the CDR3, the DNA is TGCGCCAGCAGCCCGCGACTGGGTAATCAGCCCCAGCATTTT.

This sequence joins TRBV28 and TRBJ1-5, with TRBD1 identical over 7 bases. The ends lost 3 bases at V and 0 bases at J; junction bases unmatched: 8. Germline-derived CDR1 and CDR2 are MDHEN and SYDVKM. CDR3 length: 17 residues. CDR3 sequence reads: CASSFSDRAGSNQPQHF. The CDR3 DNA reads TGTGCCAGCAGTTTCTCCGACAGGGCCGGTAGCAATCAGCCCCAGCATTTT.

The chain carries TRBV5-6 and TRBJ2-5; D perhaps matches TRBD2 (5 bases). Between the trimmed V and J ends, which lost 5 bases and 4 bases, there was a span of 12 bases. This CDR3 comprises 13 residues. From germline, CDR1 is SGHDT and CDR2 YYEEEE. The CDR3 is CASRRPSLETQYF. In DNA form, the CDR3 reads TGTGCCAGCAGGCGGCCTAGCCTAGAGACCCAGTACTTC.

This rearrangement joins TRBV9 to TRBJ2-3, with 8 bases aligning to TRBD1. Unmatched junction bases numbered 10, after V lost 0 bases and J lost 1 base. Germline CDR1 SGDLS, CDR2 YYNGEE. The CDR3 runs 18 residues. The CDR3: CASSVEQGAGEGTDTQYF. CDR3 DNA: TGTGCCAGCAGCGTAGAGCAGGGGGCCGGGGAAGGCACAGATACGCAGTATTTT. Looking up the rest from reference TRBV9 and TRBJ2-3 gives the full variable domain: DSGVTQTPKHLITATGQRVTLRCSPRSGDLSVYWYQQSLDQGLQFLIQYYNGEERAKGNILERFSAQQFPDLHSELNLSSLELGDSALYFCASSVEQGAGEGTDTQYFGPGTRLTVL.

CDR3 sequence (DNA): TGCGCCAGCAGCCAAGAGCAGGATTATAGCAATCAGCCCCAGCATTTT. Its translation: CASSQEQDYSNQPQHF. The chain has TRBV4-1 and TRBJ1-5; D uncertain. Trimming took off 0 bases at V and 0 bases at J, with 9 bases between the two ends. The CDR3 is 16 residues long. The germline gives CDR1 MGHRA, CDR2 YSYEKL.

CDR3 sequence: CSVEAPSTGMNTEAFF. The CDR3 DNA follows: TGCAGCGTTGAAGCCCCCTCGACAGGGATGAACACTGAAGCTTTCTTT. V usage is TRBV29-1 and J usage is TRBJ1-1, with 7 bases identical to TRBD1. This CDR3 has 16 residues. The J segment lost 0 bases and the V segment lost 1 base, leaving 8 bases of the junction unmatched. Germline V lookup: CDR1 SQVTM, CDR2 ANQGSEA.

The chain links TRBV25-1 to TRBJ2-7, with D possibly matching TRBD2 (5 bases). CDR1 MGHDK and CDR2 SYGVNS come from the germline V gene. Trimming left V 3 bases short and J 0 bases short, with 12 bases between. The CDR3 covers 15 residues. This CDR3 reads CASSEYAGRSYEQYF. The DNA of the CDR3 is TGTGCCAGCAGTGAGTACGCGGGTCGCTCCTACGAGCAGTACTTC.

This chain connects TRBV7-8 to TRBJ1-2, with 7 bases fitting TRBD1. Germline V gene sequence: CDR1 SGHVS, CDR2 FQNEAQ. The CDR3 is made up of 15 amino acids. Germline trimming cut 2 bases from V and 8 bases from J; bases unmatched to any gene: 11. The chain's CDR3 is CASSLNRQGGGGYTF. The CDR3 bases are TGTGCCAGCAGCTTAAATCGACAGGGAGGCGGGGGCTACACCTTC.

The rearrangement joins TRBV7-6 to TRBJ1-2; D gene ambiguous. Trimming pared 2 bases from V and 6 bases from J, leaving 7 bases between. CDR1 is SGHVS and CDR2 is FNYEAQ in the germline V gene. This CDR3 region has 12 residues. This CDR3 is CASSLSTHGYTF. The CDR3 DNA reads as TGTGCCAGCAGCTTATCGACTCATGGCTACACCTTC.

The CDR3 nucleotides read TGCGCCAGCAGCCATATGTTAAGCGGCGCTGAAGCTTTCTTT. Encoded protein: CASSHMLSGAEAFF. The chain uses TRBV4-1 and TRBJ1-1; no reliable D call. Germline CDR1 is MGHRA and CDR2 is YSYEKL. CDR3 length: 14 amino acids. V lost 3 bases and J 6 bases, leaving 14 bases between the germline ends.

V usage is TRBV14 and J usage is TRBJ2-5; 10 bases are a match to TRBD1. J was trimmed by 4 bases and V by 4 bases; bases with no gene match: 9. CDR1 and CDR2 (germline): SGHDN, FVKESK. The CDR3 is made up of 16 amino acids. DNA of the CDR3: TGTGCCAGCAGCCCCACCCGGGACAGGGGACGAGAGACCCAGTACTTC. Its translation: CASSPTRDRGRETQYF.

The chain joins TRBV19 to TRBJ1-3; possible D gene TRBD1, 5 bases. The CDR3 is made up of 15 amino acids. V was shortened by 3 bases and J by 3 bases, with 12 bases between the two germline ends. Germline loops: CDR1 LNHDA, CDR2 SQIVND (reference sequence). CDR3 protein: CASSMGPGRGNTIYF. The CDR3 nucleotides read TGTGCCAGTAGTATGGGGCCCGGACGTGGAAACACCATATATTTT.

This clone occurred once. The chain recombines TRBV5-1 with TRBJ2-3, with 7 bases lining up with TRBD1. Germline CDR1 reads SGHRS; CDR2 reads YFSETQ. The CDR3 runs to 14 residues. V gave up 4 bases and J gave up 5 bases; unmatched junction bases: 7. The CDR3 bases are TGCGCCAGCAGCGTAAGGGGGCGAGAAGATACGCAGTATTTT. Translating gives CASSVRGREDTQYF.

The V and J genes are TRBV2 and TRBJ1-5, with TRBD1 identical over 7 bases. The CDR3 is 15 residues long. With V trimmed by 3 bases and J by 3 bases, 5 bases remained unmatched. Per germline, CDR1 SNHLY and CDR2 FYNNEI. CDR3 coding DNA: TGTGCCAGCAGTGAGGAGGGGGCCCACAATCAGCCCCAGCATTTT. Translation gives CASSEEGAHNQPQHF.

A few counts support this clone. This chain links TRBV6-5 with TRBJ2-7, with 7 nucleotides matching TRBD1. This CDR3 has 12 residues. The germline V gene encodes CDR1 MNHEY and CDR2 SVGAGI. The V segment lost 4 bases and the J segment 8 bases; nucleotides outside the gene matches: 5. CDR3 nucleotide sequence: TGTGCCAGCAGTTCCGACAGGGCGAAGCAGTACTTC. It yields the protein CASSSDRAKQYF.